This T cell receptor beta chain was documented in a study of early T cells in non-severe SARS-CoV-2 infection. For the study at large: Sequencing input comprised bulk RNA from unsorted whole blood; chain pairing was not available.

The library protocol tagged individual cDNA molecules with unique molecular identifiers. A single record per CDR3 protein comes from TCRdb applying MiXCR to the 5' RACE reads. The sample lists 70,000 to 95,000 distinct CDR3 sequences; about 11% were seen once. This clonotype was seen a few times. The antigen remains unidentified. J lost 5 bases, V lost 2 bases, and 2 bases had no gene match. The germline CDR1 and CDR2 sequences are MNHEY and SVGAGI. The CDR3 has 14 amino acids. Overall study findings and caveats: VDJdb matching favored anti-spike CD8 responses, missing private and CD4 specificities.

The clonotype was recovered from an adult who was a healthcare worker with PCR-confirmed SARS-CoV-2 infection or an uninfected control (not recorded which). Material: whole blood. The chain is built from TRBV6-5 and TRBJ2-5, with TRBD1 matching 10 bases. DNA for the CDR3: TGTGCCAGCAGTTACGCGGACAGGGGGGAGACCCAGTACTTC. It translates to CASSYADRGETQYF.